In its sample, the clone carrying this T cell receptor beta chain was seen many times. Antigen specificity is unknown. The data are from a study of post-analysis software for immune sequencing data. Study-level results: Strong co-clustering by F measure was evident for samples that had been prepared in the same batch. The study found TRBV5-6, TRBV5-1 and TRBV20-1 among roughly 5 TRBV segments more frequent in patients than controls.

Losses at the gene ends were 3 bases for V and 8 bases for J; bases not matched to a gene: 4. The length of the CDR3 is 15 residues. Germline CDR1 reads LGHDT; CDR2 reads YNNKEL (reference sequence). cDNA libraries for TCR beta contained unique molecular identifiers. When 1 to 10 million T cells were used, they gave a few hundred thousand cDNA molecules. TCRdb itself ran the PCR reads through MiXCR, one entry per CDR3 protein. This sample has about 260,000 distinct CDR3 sequences; 30% to 45% occur once, and the top ten carry less than 6%. The chain combines TRBV3-1 with TRBJ2-1; 13 bases map to TRBD2. The sequencing sample was made of blood. The sequence came from a girl aged 10-17 years with multiple sclerosis. This CDR3 reads CASSQRLAGGDEQFF. CDR3 DNA sequence: TGTGCCAGCAGCCAGCGACTAGCGGGAGGCGATGAGCAGTTCTTC.